Below, one T cell receptor (beta chain) is given with its context. The record originates from a study of blood T cell repertoires in COVID-19. In the study overall: Samples taken during acute and convalescent COVID-19 were collected in the United States, Italy and Spain. Sources were T cells, B-cell-depleted T cells, or PBMCs; the material itself was cDNA or gDNA.

Seattle patients were enrolled while actively infected and followed longitudinally. As processed by the authors: Counts of nucleated cells, estimated from reference gene primer amplification, were obtained. Clones were sequenced by immunoSEQ multiplex PCR, and TCRdb holds only the in-frame ones, with some missing. V and J calls and clone size are those listed in that table; D and trimming were worked out from the DNA. This sample has a few hundred thousand clones, with about nine tenths found just once. The sequence came from a woman aged 25 to 39 with COVID-19, enrolled during active disease. The sample taken for sequencing was peripheral blood.

The CDR3 loop reads CASSSLQGRGYGYTF. The CDR3 nucleotides read TGTGCCAGCAGTTCACTACAGGGTCGCGGCTATGGCTACACCTTC. This chain uses TRBV27 with TRBJ1-2, with D perhaps TRBD1 (6 bases). Germline loops: CDR1 MNHEY, CDR2 SMNVEV (reference sequence). The CDR3 is 15 amino acids. V dropped 4 bases and J dropped 4 bases, with 16 bases sitting between them.